Each of the 25 T cell receptor beta chains below was sequenced from the same sample in a study of blood T cell repertoires in COVID-19. Sequencing used immunoSEQ multiplex PCR; TCRdb keeps in-frame clones, though not all of them. The table lists some 290,000 clones, 88% of them singletons. Sequencing was done on a sample of peripheral blood. These receptors were collected from a young woman with COVID-19, enrolled during active disease.

J is TRBJ1-5 and V is TRBV19; 7 bases match TRBD1. The germline CDR1 and CDR2 sequences are LNHDA and SQIVND (reference sequence). J gave up 2 bases and V 7 bases, and 8 bases lay outside the gene matches. The CDR3 spans 15 residues. CDR3 residues: CASTDRDSGNQPQHF. CDR3 coding DNA: TGTGCCAGTACTGACCGGGACAGTGGCAATCAGCCCCAGCATTTT.

The V gene is TRBV5-1, the J gene TRBJ1-1, with 8 bases matching TRBD1. Trimming took 0 bases from V and 3 from J; bases not matched to a gene: 1. CDR3 length equals 14 residues. Germline V gene data show CDR1 as SGHRS and CDR2 as YFSETQ. CDR3 amino acids: CASSLDRGYTEAFF. CDR3 DNA: TGCGCCAGCAGCTTGGACAGGGGGTACACTGAAGCTTTCTTT.

The rearrangement joins TRBV5-1 to TRBJ2-2; 7 nucleotides align to TRBD1. Per germline, CDR1 SGHRS and CDR2 YFSETQ. This CDR3 is 16 amino acids long. The V and J ends lost 0 bases and 4 bases, in that order; junction bases with no gene match: 6. For the CDR3, the DNA is TGCGCCAGCAGCTTGGTCCCGACAGGGTCCACCGGGGAGCTGTTTTTT. Its protein product is CASSLVPTGSTGELFF.

The chain recombines TRBV5-4 with TRBJ1-2; D gene unclear. Trimming removed 5 bases from V and 0 bases from J, with 20 bases in between. The germline V gene has CDR1 SGHNT and CDR2 YYREEE (reference sequence). The CDR3 is 17 residues long. CDR3 sequence (DNA): TGTGCCAGCAGTTCTACTCGTGGGCAGGTAGCTAACTATGGCTACACCTTC. This translates into CASSSTRGQVANYGYTF.

The genes are TRBV4-2 and TRBJ2-1; 11 bases agree with TRBD2. Trimming at V came to 4 bases and at J to 5 bases, leaving 10 bases not matched to a gene. The germline V gene has CDR1 LGHNA and CDR2 YNFKEQ. There are 17 residues in the CDR3. The CDR3 DNA sequence: TGTGCCAGCAGCCCCCAAGGGACACTAGCGGGGGACAATGAGCAGTTCTTC. Translating gives CASSPQGTLAGDNEQFF.

There are a few counts of this clone. The V and J genes are TRBV10-3 and TRBJ1-1; D gene unclear. The V end lost 11 bases, the J end lost 3 bases, and 19 bases lay between the germline ends. The germline V gene encodes CDR1 ENHRY and CDR2 SYGVKD. This CDR3 has 14 amino acids. CDR3 in amino acids: CAAGRASEDTEAFF. CDR3 nucleotide sequence: TGTGCCGCCGGGCGGGCGTCCGAGGACACTGAAGCTTTCTTT.

This clone was seen only a few times. This chain's CDR3 is CASAESGLEQFF. The CDR3 DNA is TGTGCCAGCGCTGAGTCGGGACTTGAGCAGTTCTTC. This chain uses TRBV27 with TRBJ2-1, with TRBD2 as a possible D gene (6 bases). Per germline, CDR1 MNHEY and CDR2 SMNVEV (reference sequence). The V gene lost 8 bases and the J gene lost 9 bases, with 14 bases spanning the gap. This CDR3 spans 12 amino acids.

The V and J genes are TRBV21-1 and TRBJ1-5. TRBV21-1 is a known pseudogene. The CDR3 is made up of 18 amino acids. CDR3 nucleotides: TGTGCCAGCAGGGGGGGGGTTGCCGGGCCCCTCCGAAATCAGCCCCAGCATTTT. It yields the protein CASRGGVAGPLRNQPQHF.

This sequence joins TRBV30 and TRBJ2-1, with 10 positions matching TRBD2. With V trimmed by 3 bases and J by 8 bases, 10 bases remained unmatched. CDR3 length: 15 amino acids. In germline, CDR1 is GTSNPN, CDR2 SVGIG (reference sequence). The CDR3 DNA reads TGTGCCTGGAGGAGGAGGCCTAGCGGGAGTGATGAGCAGTTCTTC. Protein: CAWRRRPSGSDEQFF.

V and J are TRBV10-1 and TRBJ2-2, with a tentative D call TRBD1 (6 bases). Germline CDR1 is WNHNN and CDR2 is SYGVQD (reference sequence). This CDR3 comprises 13 residues. CDR3: CKRTEKNTGELFF. CDR3 in DNA: TGCAAGCGGACAGAGAAGAACACCGGGGAGCTGTTTTTT.

V usage is TRBV9 and J usage is TRBJ1-3, with D unclear. The V gene's germline CDR1 is SGDLS and CDR2 YYNGEE. This CDR3 spans 16 amino acids. V lost 0 bases, J lost 0 bases, and 10 bases lay in between. The CDR3 here is CASSVAPGGSGNTIYF. The CDR3 DNA follows: TGTGCCAGCAGCGTAGCACCCGGTGGCTCTGGAAACACCATATATTTT.

This clone was seen a few times. Other DNA sequences within the sample encode an identical CDR3. The rearrangement uses TRBV4-2 and TRBJ1-2; the match to TRBD1 covers 8 bases. Germline V gene lookup returns CDR1 LGHNA and CDR2 YNFKEQ. The CDR3 length is 13 residues. The V gene end was trimmed by 0 bases and the J gene end by 8 bases; junction bases not matched to a gene: 2. The DNA of the CDR3 is TGTGCCAGCAGCCAAGAGCGACAGGGGGGCTACACCTTC. Translating it yields CASSQERQGGYTF.

The chain joins TRBV7-3 to TRBJ2-7; possibly TRBD1 for D (5 bases). The germline gives CDR1 SGHTA, CDR2 FQGTGA. The CDR3 is 15 amino acids. V lost 2 bases and J 1 base, leaving 12 bases between the germline ends. CDR3 coding DNA: TGTGCCAGCAGCTTACAGGGCGTAGGTTCCTACGAGCAGTACTTC. Translation: CASSLQGVGSYEQYF.

This chain links TRBV6-2 or TRBV6-3 with TRBJ2-3; 9 bases agree with TRBD2. This CDR3 comprises 14 residues. Per germline, CDR1 MNHEY and CDR2 SVGEGT. V was pared by 5 bases and J by 8 bases, with 8 bases of the junction left unmatched. The CDR3 nucleotides read TGTGCCAGCAGTCTTAGCGGGAGTTGGGGTACGCAGTATTTT. Its protein product is CASSLSGSWGTQYF.

The chain links TRBV28 to TRBJ1-2; D gene ambiguous. CDR1 and CDR2 (germline): MDHEN, SYDVKM. This CDR3 contains 14 residues. With 5 bases removed from V and 1 base from J, the gap between germline ends came to 11 bases. CDR3: CASSLPGFNYGYTF. In DNA form, the CDR3 reads TGTGCCAGCAGTCTCCCGGGGTTTAACTATGGCTACACCTTC.

This chain joins TRBV6-1 and TRBJ1-1; 7 bases line up with TRBD1. Germline CDR1 is MNHNS and CDR2 is SASEGT. V dropped 4 bases and J dropped 0; count of bases not matched to a gene: 8. The CDR3 runs 16 residues. CDR3 loop: CASSVNRGRMNTEAFF. CDR3 sequence (DNA): TGTGCCAGCAGTGTTAACAGGGGACGCATGAACACTGAAGCTTTCTTT.

V usage is TRBV7-9 and J usage is TRBJ1-1; D remains unclear. Germline V gives CDR1 SEHNR, CDR2 FQNEAQ (reference sequence). This CDR3 region has 11 residues. V was shortened by 11 bases and J by 0 bases, with 7 bases between the two germline ends. In DNA, the CDR3 is TGTGCCGGCCAGATGAACACTGAAGCTTTCTTT. Translated, it gives CAGQMNTEAFF. Looking up the rest from reference TRBV7-9 and TRBJ1-1 gives the full variable domain: DTGVSQNPRHKITKRGQNVTFRCDPISEHNRLYWYRQTLGQGPEFLTYFQNEAQLEKSRLLSDRFSAERPKGSFSTLEIQRTEQGDSAMYLCAGQMNTEAFFGQGTRLTVV.

The rearrangement joins TRBV7-9 to TRBJ1-2; unclear D gene. The CDR3 is 14 residues long. The V and J ends lost 5 bases and 4 bases respectively, with 14 bases between them. Germline V gene data show CDR1 as SEHNR and CDR2 as FQNEAQ (reference sequence). The CDR3 bases are TGTGCCAGCAGCCCAGAGGGTACCCTCTATGGCTACACCTTC. The encoded protein is CASSPEGTLYGYTF.

The rearrangement joins TRBV6-6 to TRBJ1-4, with no clear D. The germline CDR1 and CDR2 sequences are MNHNY and SVGAGI (reference sequence). There are 12 residues in the CDR3. V dropped 0 bases and J dropped 8 bases, with 4 bases sitting between them. CDR3: CASSYSFEKLFF. In DNA form, the CDR3 reads TGTGCCAGCAGTTACTCCTTCGAAAAACTGTTTTTT.

The V gene is TRBV28, the J gene TRBJ2-2; maybe TRBD2 (5 bases). This CDR3 contains 15 residues. Germline lookup yields CDR1 MDHEN and CDR2 SYDVKM. Trimming removed 3 bases from V and 3 bases from J, with 11 bases in between. As DNA, the CDR3 is TGTGCCAGCAGTTTCCCCGGGAAGTACACCGGGGAGCTGTTTTTT. As protein: CASSFPGKYTGELFF. The full variable domain, in which reference TRBV28 and TRBJ2-2 provide the parts outside the CDR3, is DVKVTQSSRYLVKRTGEKVFLECVQDMDHENMFWYRQDPGLGLRLIYFSYDVKMKEKGDIPEGYSVSREKKERFSLILESASTNQTSMYLCASSFPGKYTGELFFGEGSRLTVL.

The chain joins TRBV15 to TRBJ1-1; weak D call: TRBD1 (5 bases). CDR3 length equals 15 residues. V was shortened by 5 bases and J by 1 base, with 14 bases between the two germline ends. CDR1 and CDR2 from the germline V gene are LNHNV and YYDKDF (reference sequence). The DNA of the CDR3 is TGTGCCACCAGCGTAAGACAGTGGCAGAACACTGAAGCTTTCTTT. This gives the protein CATSVRQWQNTEAFF.

The chain couples TRBV27 to TRBJ1-6, with 7 positions matching TRBD1. CDR3 size: 16 residues. Trimming took 4 bases from V and 8 from J; bases not matched to a gene: 11. In germline, CDR1 is MNHEY, CDR2 SMNVEV (reference sequence). The CDR3 DNA is TGTGCCAGCAGTTCAGGCCCGACAGGGTTTTATTCACCCCTCCACTTT. It specifies CASSSGPTGFYSPLHF.

The chain couples TRBV7-3 to TRBJ1-3; TRBD1 aligns across 9 bases. Per the germline V gene, CDR1 is SGHTA and CDR2 is FQGTGA. The CDR3 totals 14 residues. Losses at the gene ends were 5 bases for V and 3 bases for J; bases not matched to a gene: 2. Here the CDR3 reads CASSPTGGGNTIYF. In DNA, the CDR3 is TGTGCCAGCAGCCCGACAGGGGGTGGAAACACCATATATTTT.

V and J are TRBV9 and TRBJ2-1; 9 bases agree with TRBD2. The length of the CDR3 is 17 residues. J lost 4 bases, V lost 7 bases, and 15 bases had no gene match. Germline V gene lookup returns CDR1 SGDLS and CDR2 YYNGEE. The CDR3 DNA reads as TGTGCCAGCGGTCCCGGCTGGGCTAGCGGGAAGTACAATGAGCAGTTCTTC. It yields the protein CASGPGWASGKYNEQFF. The variable domain in full, completed from reference TRBV9 and TRBJ2-1, reads DSGVTQTPKHLITATGQRVTLRCSPRSGDLSVYWYQQSLDQGLQFLIQYYNGEERAKGNILERFSAQQFPDLHSELNLSSLELGDSALYFCASGPGWASGKYNEQFFGPGTRLTVL.

The chain uses TRBV13 and TRBJ1-1; the D gene is possibly TRBD1 (5 bases). The CDR3 has 13 amino acids. The V and J ends lost 5 bases and 1 base respectively, with 8 bases between them. Per the germline V gene, CDR1 is PRHDT and CDR2 is FYEKMQ (reference sequence). In DNA, the CDR3 is TGTGCCAGCAGCCAAAGGGGGAACACTGAAGCTTTCTTT. Translated, it gives CASSQRGNTEAFF.